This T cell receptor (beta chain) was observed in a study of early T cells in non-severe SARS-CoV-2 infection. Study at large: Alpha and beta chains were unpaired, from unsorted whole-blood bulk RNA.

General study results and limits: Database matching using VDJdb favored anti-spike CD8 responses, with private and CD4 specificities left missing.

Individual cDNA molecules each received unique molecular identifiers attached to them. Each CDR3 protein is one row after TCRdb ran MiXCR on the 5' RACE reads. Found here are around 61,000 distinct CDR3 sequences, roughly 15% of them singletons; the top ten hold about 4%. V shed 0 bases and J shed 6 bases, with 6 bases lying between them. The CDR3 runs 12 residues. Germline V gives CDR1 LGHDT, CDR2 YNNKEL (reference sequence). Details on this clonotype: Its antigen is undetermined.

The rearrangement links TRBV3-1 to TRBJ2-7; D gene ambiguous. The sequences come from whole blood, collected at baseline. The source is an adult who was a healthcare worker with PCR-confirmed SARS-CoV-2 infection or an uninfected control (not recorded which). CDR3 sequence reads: CASSQDGIEQYF. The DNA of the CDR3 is TGTGCCAGCAGCCAAGATGGGATCGAGCAGTACTTC.